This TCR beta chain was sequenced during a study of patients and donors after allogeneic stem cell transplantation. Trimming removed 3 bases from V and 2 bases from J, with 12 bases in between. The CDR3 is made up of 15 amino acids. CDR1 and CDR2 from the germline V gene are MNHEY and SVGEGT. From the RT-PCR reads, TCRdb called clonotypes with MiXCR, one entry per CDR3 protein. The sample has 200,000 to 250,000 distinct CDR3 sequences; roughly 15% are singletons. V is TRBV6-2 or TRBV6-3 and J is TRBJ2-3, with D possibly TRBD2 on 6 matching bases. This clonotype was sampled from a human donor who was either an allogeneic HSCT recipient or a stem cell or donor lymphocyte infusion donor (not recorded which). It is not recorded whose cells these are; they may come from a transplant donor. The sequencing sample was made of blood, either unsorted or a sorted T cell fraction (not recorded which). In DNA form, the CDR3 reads TGTGCCAGCAGTTATGGAGGGTGGGTCACAGATACGCAGTATTTT. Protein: CASSYGGWVTDTQYF.